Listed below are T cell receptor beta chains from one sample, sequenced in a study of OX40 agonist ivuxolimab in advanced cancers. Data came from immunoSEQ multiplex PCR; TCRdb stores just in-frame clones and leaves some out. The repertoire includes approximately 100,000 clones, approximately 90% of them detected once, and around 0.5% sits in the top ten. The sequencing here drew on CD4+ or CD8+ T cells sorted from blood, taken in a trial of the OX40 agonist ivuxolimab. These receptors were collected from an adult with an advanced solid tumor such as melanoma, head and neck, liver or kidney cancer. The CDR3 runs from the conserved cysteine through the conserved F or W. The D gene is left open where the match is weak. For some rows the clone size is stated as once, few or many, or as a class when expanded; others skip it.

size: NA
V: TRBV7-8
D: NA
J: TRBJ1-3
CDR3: CASSPGAASGNTIYF
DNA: TGTGCCAGCAGCCCAGGGGCCGCCTCTGGAAACACCATATATTTT

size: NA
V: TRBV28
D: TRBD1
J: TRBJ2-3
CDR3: CASSNRGPLTDTQYF
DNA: TGTGCCAGCAGTAACAGGGGGCCCCTCACAGATACGCAGTATTTT

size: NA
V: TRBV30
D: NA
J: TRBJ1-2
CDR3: CAWSVHGGANYGYTF
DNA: TGTGCCTGGAGTGTACATGGGGGTGCTAACTATGGCTACACCTTC

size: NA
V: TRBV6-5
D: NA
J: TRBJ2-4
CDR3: CASSPGAGAKNIQYF
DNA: TGTGCCAGCAGCCCCGGGGCAGGGGCCAAAAACATTCAGTACTTC

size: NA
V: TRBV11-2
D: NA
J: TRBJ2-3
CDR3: CASSHDGIVSDTQYF
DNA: TGTGCCAGCAGCCACGACGGGATCGTGTCAGATACGCAGTATTTT

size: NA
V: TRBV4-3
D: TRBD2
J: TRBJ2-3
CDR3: CASSRGLAGGTDTQYF
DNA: TGCGCCAGCAGCCGGGGACTAGCGGGGGGGACAGATACGCAGTATTTT

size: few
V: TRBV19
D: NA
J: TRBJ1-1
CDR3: CASSVAIGDTEAFF
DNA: TGTGCCAGTAGTGTAGCGATCGGGGACACTGAAGCTTTCTTT

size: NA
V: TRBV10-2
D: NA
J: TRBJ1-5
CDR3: CASSEVGGQPQHF
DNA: TGCGCCAGCAGTGAAGTGGGGGGTCAGCCCCAGCATTTT

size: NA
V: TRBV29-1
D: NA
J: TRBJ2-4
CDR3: CSVGAGRGKNIQYF
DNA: TGCAGCGTTGGGGCCGGGCGTGGCAAAAACATTCAGTACTTC

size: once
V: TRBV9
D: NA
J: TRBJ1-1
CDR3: CASSVDDGQSMNTEAFF
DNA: TGTGCCAGCAGCGTAGACGACGGACAGTCGATGAACACTGAAGCTTTCTTT

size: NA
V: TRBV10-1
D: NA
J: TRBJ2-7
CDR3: CASSESGPYEQYF
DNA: TGCGCCAGCAGTGAGTCTGGACCTTACGAGCAGTACTTC

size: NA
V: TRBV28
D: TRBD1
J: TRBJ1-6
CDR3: CASSLRDRASSPLHF
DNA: TGTGCCAGCAGTTTAAGGGACAGGGCATCTTCACCCCTCCACTTT

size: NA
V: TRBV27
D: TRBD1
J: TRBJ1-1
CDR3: CASSPLGQGSPEAFF
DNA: TGTGCCAGCAGTCCCCTGGGACAGGGGAGCCCTGAAGCTTTCTTT